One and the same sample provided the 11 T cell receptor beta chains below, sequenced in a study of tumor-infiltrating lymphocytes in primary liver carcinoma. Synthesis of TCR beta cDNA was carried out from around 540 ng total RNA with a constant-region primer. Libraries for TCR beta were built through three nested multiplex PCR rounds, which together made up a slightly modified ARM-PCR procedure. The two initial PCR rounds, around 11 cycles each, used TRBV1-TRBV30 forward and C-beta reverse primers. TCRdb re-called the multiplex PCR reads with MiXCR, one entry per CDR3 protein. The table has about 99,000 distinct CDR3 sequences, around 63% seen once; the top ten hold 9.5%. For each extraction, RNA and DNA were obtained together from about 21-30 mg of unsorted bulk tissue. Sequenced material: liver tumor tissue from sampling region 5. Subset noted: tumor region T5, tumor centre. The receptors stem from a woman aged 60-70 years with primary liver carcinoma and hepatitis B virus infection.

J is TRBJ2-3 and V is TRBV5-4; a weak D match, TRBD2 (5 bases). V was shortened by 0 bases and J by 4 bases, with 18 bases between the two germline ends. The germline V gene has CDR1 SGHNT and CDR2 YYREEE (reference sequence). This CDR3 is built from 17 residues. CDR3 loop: CASSLAGAGRSADTQYF. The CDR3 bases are TGTGCCAGCAGCTTGGCCGGTGCGGGCCGAAGCGCAGATACGCAGTATTTT.

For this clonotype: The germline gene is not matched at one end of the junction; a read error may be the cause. The CDR3 here is CASSIEASEQFF. DNA of the CDR3: TGTGCCAGCAGCATAGAAGCTAGTGAACAGTTCTTC. The chain employs TRBV11-2 and TRBJ2-1; D unclear. The CDR3 has 12 residues. In germline, CDR1 is SGHAT, CDR2 FQNNGV.

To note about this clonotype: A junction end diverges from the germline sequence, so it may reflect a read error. The CDR3 bases are TGTGCCAGCAGTTACCTTATAGGGGACAAGGGTCACAATGTGCAGTTCTTC. This sequence encodes CASSYLIGDKGHNVQFF. This chain joins TRBV6-2 or TRBV6-3 and TRBJ2-1; possible D gene TRBD1, 6 bases. The CDR3 runs 17 residues. CDR1 is MNHEY, CDR2 SVGEGT, per germline.

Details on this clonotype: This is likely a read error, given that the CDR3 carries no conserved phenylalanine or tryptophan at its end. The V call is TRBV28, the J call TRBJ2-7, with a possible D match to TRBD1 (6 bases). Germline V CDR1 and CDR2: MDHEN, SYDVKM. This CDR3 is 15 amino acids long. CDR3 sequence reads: CASGFLGTPNYVQYL. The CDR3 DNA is TGTGCCAGCGGCTTTTTGGGGACACCGAATTACGTGCAGTACCTC.

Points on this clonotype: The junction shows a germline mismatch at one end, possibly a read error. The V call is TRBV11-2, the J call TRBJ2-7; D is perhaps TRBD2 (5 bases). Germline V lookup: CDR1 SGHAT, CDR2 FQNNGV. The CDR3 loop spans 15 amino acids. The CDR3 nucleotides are TGTGCCAGCAGCAGCTGGGCACGGGGTGGTTACGAGCAGAACTTC. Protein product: CASSSWARGGYEQNF.

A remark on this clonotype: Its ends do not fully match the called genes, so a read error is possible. The CDR3 protein is CANSVIGGTDTGAFF. In DNA, the CDR3 is TGTGCCAACAGTGTTATCGGGGGGACAGACACTGGAGCTTTCTTT. The chain couples TRBV10-3 to TRBJ1-1; TRBD1 matches 7 bases. This CDR3 comprises 15 residues. Germline-derived CDR1 and CDR2 are ENHRY and SYGVKD.

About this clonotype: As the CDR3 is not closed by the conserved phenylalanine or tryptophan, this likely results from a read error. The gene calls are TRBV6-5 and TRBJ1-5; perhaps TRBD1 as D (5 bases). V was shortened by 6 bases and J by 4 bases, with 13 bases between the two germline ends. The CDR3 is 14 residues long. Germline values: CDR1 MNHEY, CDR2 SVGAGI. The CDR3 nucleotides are TGTGCCAGCAGGACGGACGGGGGAAATCAGCCCCAGCATTGT. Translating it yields CASRTDGGNQPQHC.

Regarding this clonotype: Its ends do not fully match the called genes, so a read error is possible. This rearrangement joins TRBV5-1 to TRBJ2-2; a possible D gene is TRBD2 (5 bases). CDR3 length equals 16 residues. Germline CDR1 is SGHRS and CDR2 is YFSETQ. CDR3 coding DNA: TGCGCCAGTAGCGCACTACTAGTGGCAAAAACCGGGGAGATGTTTTTT. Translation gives CASSALLVAKTGEMFF.

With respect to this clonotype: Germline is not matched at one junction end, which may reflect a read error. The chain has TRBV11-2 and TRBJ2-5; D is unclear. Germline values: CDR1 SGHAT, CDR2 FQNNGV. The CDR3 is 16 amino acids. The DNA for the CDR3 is TGTACCAGCAGCTTACGGCTAGGAAAGTACCAAGAGACCCAGTACTTC. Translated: CTSSLRLGKYQETQYF.

This CDR3 is CASTPGLARTGELFF. CDR3 sequence (DNA): TGTGCCAGCACCCCGGGACTAGCGCGTACCGGGGAGCTGTTTTTT. The chain carries TRBV28 and TRBJ2-2; 10 bases agree with TRBD2. Germline V gene data show CDR1 as MDHEN and CDR2 as SYDVKM. The CDR3 covers 15 residues. V lost 7 bases to trimming and J lost 5 bases; unmatched junction nucleotides: 7.

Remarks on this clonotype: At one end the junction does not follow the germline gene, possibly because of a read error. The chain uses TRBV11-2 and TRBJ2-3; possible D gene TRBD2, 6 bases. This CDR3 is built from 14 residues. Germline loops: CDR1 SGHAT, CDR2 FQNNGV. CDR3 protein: CTSNSRTGADTQYF. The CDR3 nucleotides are TGTACCAGCAACTCCCGGACGGGGGCAGATACGCAGTATTTT.